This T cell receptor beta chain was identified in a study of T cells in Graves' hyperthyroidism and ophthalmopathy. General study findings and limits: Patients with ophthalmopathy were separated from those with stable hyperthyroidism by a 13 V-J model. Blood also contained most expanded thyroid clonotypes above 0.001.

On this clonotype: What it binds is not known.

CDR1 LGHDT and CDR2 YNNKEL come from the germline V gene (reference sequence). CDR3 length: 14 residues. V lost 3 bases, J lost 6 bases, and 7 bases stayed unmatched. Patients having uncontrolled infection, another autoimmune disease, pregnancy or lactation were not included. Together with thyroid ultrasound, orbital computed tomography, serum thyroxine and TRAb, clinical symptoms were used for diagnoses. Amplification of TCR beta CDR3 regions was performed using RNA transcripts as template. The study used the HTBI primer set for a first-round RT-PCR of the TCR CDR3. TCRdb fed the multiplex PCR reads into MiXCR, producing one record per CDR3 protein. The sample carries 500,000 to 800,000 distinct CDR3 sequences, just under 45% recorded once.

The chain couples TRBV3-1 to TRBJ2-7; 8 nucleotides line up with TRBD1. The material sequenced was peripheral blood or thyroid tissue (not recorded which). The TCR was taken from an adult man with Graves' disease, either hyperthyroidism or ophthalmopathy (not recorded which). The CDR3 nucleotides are TGTGCCAGCAGCCAGGCATCAGGGGGCCCCGAGCAGTACTTC. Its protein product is CASSQASGGPEQYF.